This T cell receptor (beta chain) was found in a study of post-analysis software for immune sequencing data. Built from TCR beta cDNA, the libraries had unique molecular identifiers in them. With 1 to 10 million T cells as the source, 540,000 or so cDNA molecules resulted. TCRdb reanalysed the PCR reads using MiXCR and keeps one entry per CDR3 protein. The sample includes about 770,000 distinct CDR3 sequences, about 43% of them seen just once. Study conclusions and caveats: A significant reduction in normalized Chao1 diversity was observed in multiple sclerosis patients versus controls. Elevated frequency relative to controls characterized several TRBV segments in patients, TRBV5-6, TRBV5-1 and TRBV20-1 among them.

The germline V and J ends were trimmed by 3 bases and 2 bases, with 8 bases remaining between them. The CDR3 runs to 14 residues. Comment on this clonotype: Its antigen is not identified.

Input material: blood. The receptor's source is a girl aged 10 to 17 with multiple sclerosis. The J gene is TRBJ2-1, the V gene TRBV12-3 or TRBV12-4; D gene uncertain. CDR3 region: CASSFELAYNEQFF. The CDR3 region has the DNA TGTGCCAGCAGTTTCGAACTCGCCTACAATGAGCAGTTCTTC.